This T cell receptor (beta chain) originates from a study of blood T cell repertoires in COVID-19. Libraries were prepared by immunoSEQ multiplex PCR; TCRdb keeps only in-frame clonotypes and omits some of them. The profile shows about 130,000 clones, approximately 83% of them singletons. The CDR3 is 16 amino acids. Trimming cost V 1 base and J 5 bases, with 17 bases left between them. Germline-derived CDR1 and CDR2 are SGHVS and FQNEAQ. The chain couples TRBV7-8 to TRBJ1-2; no definite D call. This receptor was identified in a woman between 50 and 59 years old with acute or convalescent COVID-19. The sample consisted of peripheral blood. CDR3 sequence (DNA): TGTGCCAGCAGCTTAGAAGGCAGGCCACGCCTATATGGCTACACCTTC. It codes for CASSLEGRPRLYGYTF.